These T cell receptor beta chains were read from a single sample in a study of blood T cell repertoires in COVID-19. Sequencing used immunoSEQ multiplex PCR; TCRdb keeps in-frame clones, though not all of them. The table includes roughly 200,000 clones, 70% to 85% detected once. Input material: peripheral blood. These receptors were taken from an elderly woman with COVID-19, enrolled during active disease. Each CDR3 is given with its conserved first and last residue. The order of the fields is J gene, V gene, D gene, clone size, CDR3 DNA, CDR3 protein. A D gene is named only where the DNA matches it firmly. Only some rows state a clone size, as once, few, many or a class for expanded clones.

TRBJ2-2,TRBV10-3,.,.,TGTGCCATCAGTGCCCAGGAGGGTAGCACCGGGGAGCTGTTTTTT,CAISAQEGSTGELFF
TRBJ2-3,TRBV5-1,.,.,TGCGCCAGCAGGACTTCAGGGGCGACGAGAACCACAGATACGCAGTATTTT,CASRTSGATRTTDTQYF
TRBJ2-6,TRBV19,TRBD1,once,TGTGCCAGTAGTCCGGGACAGGGGGCTGGGGCCAACGTCCTGACTTTC,CASSPGQGAGANVLTF
TRBJ2-3,TRBV19,TRBD2,.,TGTGCCAGTAGTATAGCGGGAGGGCCAGATACGCAGTATTTT,CASSIAGGPDTQYF
TRBJ1-2,TRBV7-2,.,.,TGTGCCAGCAGCTTAGGAGGGTCAGGGGCTACGTCGGGGGGCTACACCTTC,CASSLGGSGATSGGYTF
TRBJ1-1,TRBV10-3,.,once,TGTGCCGCCACTCCCGGAGGCGCGAACACTGAAGCTTTCTTT,CAATPGGANTEAFF
TRBJ2-7,TRBV12-3/TRBV12-4,TRBD2,.,TGTGCCAGTAAAAGAAGCGGGACCTACGAGCAGTACTTC,CASKRSGTYEQYF
TRBJ2-7,TRBV5-4,.,.,TGTGCCAGCAGCTTGGCCGGGGCGGGATGGCAGTACTTC,CASSLAGAGWQYF
TRBJ2-7,TRBV5-1,TRBD1,.,TGCGCCAGCAGCTTGTCGGGACAGGGGGGGACTAGCTCCCGCTACGAGCAGTACTTC,CASSLSGQGGTSSRYEQYF
TRBJ2-2,TRBV28,.,.,TGTGCCAGCAGTTTTTTATGGAACACCGGGGAGCTGTTTTTT,CASSFLWNTGELFF
TRBJ2-2,TRBV5-1,TRBD1,.,TGCGCCAGCAGCCCGACAGGGTCTCGAAGGGGAAGGGAGCTGTTTTTT,CASSPTGSRRGRELFF
TRBJ1-2,TRBV28,TRBD1,.,TGTGCCAGCAGGGAGAGACAGGGGGCGCGGGGCTACACCTTC,CASRERQGARGYTF
TRBJ1-1,TRBV2,.,.,TGTGCCAGCAGTGAAGTGGGGGCCTGGACTGAAGCTTTCTTT,CASSEVGAWTEAFF
TRBJ1-5,TRBV18,.,.,TGTGCCAGCTCACCGTCTGGATGGGCTCAGCCCCAGCATTTT,CASSPSGWAQPQHF
TRBJ1-5,TRBV15,.,.,TGTGCCACCAGCAGAGATCGCCCCCTCCGACGGAGTGGTAGCAATCAGCCCCAGCATTTT,CATSRDRPLRRSGSNQPQHF
TRBJ1-2,TRBV12-3/TRBV12-4,.,.,TGTGCCAGCAGGAATACGGGGGGCTACACCTTC,CASRNTGGYTF
TRBJ1-4,TRBV5-6,.,once,TGTGCCAGCAGCGACCAGACACAGCCATTTGAAAAACTGTTTTTT,CASSDQTQPFEKLFF
TRBJ1-6,TRBV20-1,TRBD1,.,TGCAGTGCTAGTCCCGGAGGGGACAGGTCACCCCTCCACTTT,CSASPGGDRSPLHF
TRBJ1-5,TRBV3-1/TRBV3-2,TRBD1,.,TGTGCCAGCAGCCTTTCCTCAGGGGGCCAGCCCCAGCATTTT,CASSLSSGGQPQHF
TRBJ1-2,TRBV6-5,.,.,TGTGCCAGCAGCAAGGGGAGGCACGGCTACACCTTC,CASSKGRHGYTF
TRBJ1-2,TRBV9,.,.,TGTGCCAGCAGCGTGAGGCGCTGCAAAGGCTACACCTTC,CASSVRRCKGYTF
TRBJ2-3,TRBV4-1,.,few,TGCGCCAGCAGCCCCTGGAGCAACACAGATACGCAGTATTTT,CASSPWSNTDTQYF
TRBJ2-1,TRBV10-1,.,.,TGCGCCAGCAGCCCGCGTGGCGGGGGCCCTCGGTTCTTC,CASSPRGGGPRFF
TRBJ2-1,TRBV19,.,few,TGTGCCAGTACCCCGAGCTCCTACAATGAGCAGTTCTTC,CASTPSSYNEQFF
TRBJ2-2,TRBV9,TRBD1,.,TGTGCCAGCAGCCGACAACAGGGGGCGGCCGGGGAGCTGTTTTTT,CASSRQQGAAGELFF
TRBJ1-1,TRBV9,.,.,TGTGCCAGCAGCGCCCAACTAACCGGCTCCACTGAAGCTTTCTTT,CASSAQLTGSTEAFF
TRBJ1-5,TRBV6-5,.,.,TGTGCCAGCACCAAGGACACCTATCAGCCCCAGCATTTT,CASTKDTYQPQHF
TRBJ1-5,TRBV6-2/TRBV6-3,.,.,TGTGCCAGCAGTTACTGGGGCAGAGATAGCAATCAGCCCCAGCATTTT,CASSYWGRDSNQPQHF
TRBJ1-2,TRBV18,.,.,TGTGCCAGCTCACCAAGCCTCGATGGCTACACCTTC,CASSPSLDGYTF
TRBJ1-3,TRBV9,.,.,TGTGCCAGCAGCGTAGCAGTTTCTGGAAACACCATATATTTT,CASSVAVSGNTIYF
TRBJ2-7,TRBV2,TRBD1,.,TGTGCCAGCAGAAGAAACACAGGGGATGAGCAGTACTTC,CASRRNTGDEQYF
TRBJ2-7,TRBV18,TRBD2,once,TGTGCCAGCTCACCATGGGCGGGGGACCAAACCTACGAGCAGTACTTC,CASSPWAGDQTYEQYF
TRBJ2-1,TRBV28,TRBD2,.,TGTGCCAGCAGTTTTTTGGCTTTAGGAGCGGGAGTTTTTTACAATGAGCAGTTCTTC,CASSFLALGAGVFYNEQFF
TRBJ1-2,TRBV5-1,.,.,TGCGCCAGCAGCCCAGGGGACGGTCGTAACTATGGCTACACCTTC,CASSPGDGRNYGYTF
TRBJ2-2,TRBV10-3,TRBD2,.,TGTGCCATCAGTGAGGCGGGAGGGGCCACCGGGGAGCTGTTTTTT,CAISEAGGATGELFF
TRBJ1-2,TRBV2,TRBD1,.,TGTGCCAGCAGAGACAGGGGTTTAGGCGGCTACACCTTC,CASRDRGLGGYTF
TRBJ2-5,TRBV25-1,TRBD2,.,TGTGCCAGCAGTTCGAGCGGGGCGAAGAAGACCCAGTACTTC,CASSSSGAKKTQYF
TRBJ2-7,TRBV5-1,TRBD1,.,TGCGCCAGCAGCCCCGGACAGGGGACAGTCTCCTACGAGCAGTACTTC,CASSPGQGTVSYEQYF
TRBJ1-2,TRBV5-4,TRBD1,.,TGTGCCAGCAGCTCCTGGACAGGGGGCTATGGCTACACCTTC,CASSSWTGGYGYTF
TRBJ2-5,TRBV5-1,TRBD1,.,TGCGCCAGCAGCACCGCCGGGACAGAAGAGACCCAGTACTTC,CASSTAGTEETQYF
TRBJ1-4,TRBV9,.,once,TGTGCCAGCAGCTCAGGCCCCGGGACTTTGGAGGAAAAACTGTTTTTT,CASSSGPGTLEEKLFF
TRBJ1-2,TRBV2,.,.,TGTGCCAGTAGGCCGGGGGGGGTAGCTGGCTACACCTTC,CASRPGGVAGYTF
TRBJ1-3,TRBV9,TRBD1,once,TGTGCCAGCAGCGGCGCAGGGGGTAAATATTTT,CASSGAGGKYF
TRBJ2-1,TRBV5-1,TRBD2,.,TGCGCCAGCAGCCTCCCTTCCGGGACTAGCGCCTACAATGAGCAGTTCTTC,CASSLPSGTSAYNEQFF
TRBJ2-1,TRBV7-8,TRBD2,.,TGTGCCAGCAGCCTACAATTAGCGGGCCCCTACAATGAGCAGTTCTTC,CASSLQLAGPYNEQFF